The 2 T cell receptor beta chains presented below share a single source sample, sequenced in a study of blood T cell repertoires in COVID-19. The method was immunoSEQ multiplex PCR; TCRdb's version includes in-frame clones alone and lacks a portion of them. The table includes roughly 320,000 clones, around 84% detected once. The sequenced sample was PBMCs or T cells enriched from blood (not recorded which). The source is a man aged 25 to 45 who had recovered from COVID-19.

The chain couples TRBV5-1 to TRBJ2-1; 9 positions agree with TRBD2. Germline V gene data show CDR1 as SGHRS and CDR2 as YFSETQ. V lost 4 bases, J lost 4 bases, and 6 bases stayed unmatched. The CDR3 runs to 15 residues. The CDR3 DNA reads as TGCGCCAGCAGCCCTATAGCGGGGGTGTACAATGAGCAGTTCTTC. This codes for CASSPIAGVYNEQFF.

The V call is TRBV29-1, the J call TRBJ2-7; TRBD1 aligns across 7 bases. Trimming at V came to 6 bases and at J to 0 bases, leaving 2 bases not matched to a gene. This CDR3 is built from 12 residues. Germline V gene lookup returns CDR1 SQVTM and CDR2 ANQGSEA. Written as DNA, the CDR3 is TGCAGCGTGGGACAGAGCTCCTACGAGCAGTACTTC. It specifies CSVGQSSYEQYF.